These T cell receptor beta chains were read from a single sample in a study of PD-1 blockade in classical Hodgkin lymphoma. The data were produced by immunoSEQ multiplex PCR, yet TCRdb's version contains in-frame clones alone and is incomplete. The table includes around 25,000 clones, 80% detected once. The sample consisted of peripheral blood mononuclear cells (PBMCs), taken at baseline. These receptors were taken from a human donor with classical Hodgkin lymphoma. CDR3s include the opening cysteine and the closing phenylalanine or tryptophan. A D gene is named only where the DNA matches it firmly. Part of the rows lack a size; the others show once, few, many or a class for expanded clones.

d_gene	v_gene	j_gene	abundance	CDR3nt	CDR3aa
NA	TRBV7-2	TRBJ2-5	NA	TGTGCCAGCAGCCCCAACGGACAGTCCGGGGGGACCCAGTACTTC	CASSPNGQSGGTQYF
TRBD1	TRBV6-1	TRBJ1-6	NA	TGTGCCACCCAGACAGGGACCAATTCACCCCTCCACTTT	CATQTGTNSPLHF
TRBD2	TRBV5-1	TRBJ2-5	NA	TGCGCCAGCAGCTTCGGACTAGCGGGAGCGACCCAGTACTTC	CASSFGLAGATQYF
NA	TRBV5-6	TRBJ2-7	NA	TGTGCCAGCAGCTTCTCTGAGACCTACGAGCAGTACTTC	CASSFSETYEQYF
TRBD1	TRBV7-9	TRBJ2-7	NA	TGTGCCAGCAGCGACAGGGCATACGAGCAGTACTTC	CASSDRAYEQYF
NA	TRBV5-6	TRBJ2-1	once	TGTGCCAGCAGCTATTTCGATGAGCAGTTCTTC	CASSYFDEQFF
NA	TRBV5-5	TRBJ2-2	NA	TGTGCCAGCAGCAAGGACGGAGTGGCCCTGATCACCGGGGAGCTGTTTTTT	CASSKDGVALITGELFF
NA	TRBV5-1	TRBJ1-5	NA	TGCGCCAGCAGCTTGGTTCGCGACACCGATCAGCCCCAGCATTTT	CASSLVRDTDQPQHF
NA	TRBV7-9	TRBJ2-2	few	TGTGCCAGCAGCCCGCGGGCCGGGATTAACACCGGGGAGCTGTTTTTT	CASSPRAGINTGELFF
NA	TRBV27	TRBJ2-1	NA	TGTGCCAGCAGCTTGCACAGGGGGGGCAATGAGCAGTTCTTC	CASSLHRGGNEQFF
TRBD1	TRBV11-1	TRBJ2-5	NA	TGTGCCAGCAGCTGGAGGACAGGGGATGAGGAGACCCAGTACTTC	CASSWRTGDEETQYF
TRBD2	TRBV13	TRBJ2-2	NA	TGTGCCAGCAGCCCTGGGACTAGCCCAGCCGGGGAGCTGTTTTTT	CASSPGTSPAGELFF
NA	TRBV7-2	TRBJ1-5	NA	TGTGCCAGCAGCTTAAATGGATATAGCAATCAGCCCCAGCATTTT	CASSLNGYSNQPQHF
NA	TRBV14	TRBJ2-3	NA	TGTGCCAGCAGCCAAGGAGAGTCTAGCACAGATACGCAGTATTTT	CASSQGESSTDTQYF
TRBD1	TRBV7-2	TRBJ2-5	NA	TGTGCCAGCAGCTCCCAGACAGGGGGACTGGAGACCCAGTACTTC	CASSSQTGGLETQYF
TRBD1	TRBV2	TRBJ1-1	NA	TGTGCCAGCAGTAATACAGGGGAGAAGGTTGAAGCTTTCTTT	CASSNTGEKVEAFF
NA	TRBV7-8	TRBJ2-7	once	TGTGCCAGCAGCTTAGAGGGCCCCTTGGTACTCGAGCAGTACTTC	CASSLEGPLVLEQYF
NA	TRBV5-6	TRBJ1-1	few	TGTGCCAGCAGCTTGCGGCTGAACACTGAAGCTTTCTTT	CASSLRLNTEAFF
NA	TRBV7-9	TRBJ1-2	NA	TGTGCCAGCAGCTTAAAGGAACCTAATAACTATGGCTACACCTTC	CASSLKEPNNYGYTF
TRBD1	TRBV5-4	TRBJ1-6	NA	TGTGCCAGCAGCCTAGGACAGGGAGACTCACCCCTCCACTTT	CASSLGQGDSPLHF
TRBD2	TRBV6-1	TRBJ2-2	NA	TGTGCCAGCGGAACTAGCGTGAACACCGGGGAGCTGTTTTTT	CASGTSVNTGELFF
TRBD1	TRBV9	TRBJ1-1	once	TGTGCCAGCAGCAGCCGGACAGGGGGAAACACTGAAGCTTTCTTT	CASSSRTGGNTEAFF
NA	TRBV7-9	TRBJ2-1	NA	TGTGCCAGCAGCTTAGGGCAGGCGGTCCACAATGAGCAGTTCTTC	CASSLGQAVHNEQFF
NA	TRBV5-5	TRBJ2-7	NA	TGTGCCAGCAGCTCTGGAGGGTCCTACGAGCAGTACTTC	CASSSGGSYEQYF
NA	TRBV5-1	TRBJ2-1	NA	TGCGCCAGCAGCTTGGTCGGGTTGAACAATGAGCAGTTCTTC	CASSLVGLNNEQFF
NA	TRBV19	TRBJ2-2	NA	TGTGCCAGTAGACGAGGGACCGGCGGGGAGCTGTTTTTT	CASRRGTGGELFF
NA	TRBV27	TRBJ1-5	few	TGTGCCAGCAGGAGGACGGATAGCAATCAGCCCCAGCATTTT	CASRRTDSNQPQHF
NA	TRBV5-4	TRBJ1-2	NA	TGTGCCAGCAGCTTGGTGCAGGGAGAGCACACCTTC	CASSLVQGEHTF
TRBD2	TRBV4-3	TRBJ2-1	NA	TGCGCCAGCAGCACCCTGGCTAGCGGGGCAAGTGAGCAGTTCTTC	CASSTLASGASEQFF
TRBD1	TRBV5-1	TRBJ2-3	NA	TGCGCCAGCTCCCGCCGGGACAGAAACACAGATACGCAGTATTTT	CASSRRDRNTDTQYF
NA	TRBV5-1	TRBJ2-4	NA	TGCGCCAGCAGCTTGGCCGGGCGGACGACCGGGAACATTCAGTACTTC	CASSLAGRTTGNIQYF
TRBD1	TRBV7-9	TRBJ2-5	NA	TGTGCCAGCAGCTTAGAGGGGGCCAGATCCCCTCAAGAGACCCAGTACTTC	CASSLEGARSPQETQYF
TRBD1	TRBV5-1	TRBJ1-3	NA	TGCGCCAGCAGCTTGGACACCGGGACAGGGGGCCCTCACTCTGGAAACACCATATATTTT	CASSLDTGTGGPHSGNTIYF
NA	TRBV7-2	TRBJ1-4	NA	TGTGCCAGCAGCTTAGGTGCAGAGGATGAAAAACTGTTTTTT	CASSLGAEDEKLFF
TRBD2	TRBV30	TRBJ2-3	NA	TGTGCCTGGAGTACCCCAGCGGGGGGGCAAGATACGCAGTATTTT	CAWSTPAGGQDTQYF
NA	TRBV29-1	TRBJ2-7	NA	TGCAGCGTTGAAGTTTGGGAAACTTCCTACGAGCAGTACTTC	CSVEVWETSYEQYF
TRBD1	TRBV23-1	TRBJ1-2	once	TGCGCCAGCAGCCGCGAGACAGGGCGAGTGGGTGCTAACTATGGCTACACCTTC	CASSRETGRVGANYGYTF
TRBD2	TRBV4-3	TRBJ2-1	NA	TGCGCCAGCAGCCAAGAGGTACGGCCTCTAGCGGGGGGAATTGAGCAGTTCTTC	CASSQEVRPLAGGIEQFF
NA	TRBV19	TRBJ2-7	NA	TGTGCCAGTAGTATTTTGGGGCCCCCGTATTCCTACGAGCAGTACTTC	CASSILGPPYSYEQYF
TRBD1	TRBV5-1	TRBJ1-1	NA	TGCGCCAGCAGCTGGGGGGATGGGACAGGGGCTTTCTTT	CASSWGDGTGAFF
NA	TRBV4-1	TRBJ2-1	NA	TGCGCCAGCAGCCAAGTGGATGGTGAGCAGTTCTTC	CASSQVDGEQFF
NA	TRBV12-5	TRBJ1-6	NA	TGTGCTAGTGGTTTACTGAGCCGAAACAGGGTGAATTCACCCCTCCACTTT	CASGLLSRNRVNSPLHF
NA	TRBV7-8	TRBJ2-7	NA	TGTGCCAGCAGCTTAGAACGTTTTCTAGTCTACGAGCAGTACTTC	CASSLERFLVYEQYF
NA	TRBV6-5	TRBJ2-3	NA	TGTGCCAGCAGTCCTGGCCTGGATACGCAGTATTTT	CASSPGLDTQYF
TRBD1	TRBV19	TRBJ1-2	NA	TGTGCCAGCGGTAGGACAGGGAACTATGGCTACACCTTC	CASGRTGNYGYTF
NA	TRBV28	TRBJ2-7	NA	TGTGCCAGCAGTTTATACGGTAGGACTATACCATCCTACGAGCAGTACTTC	CASSLYGRTIPSYEQYF
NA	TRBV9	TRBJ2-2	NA	TGTGCCAGCAGCCGCGCGGGGATGGGGGAGCTGTTTTTT	CASSRAGMGELFF
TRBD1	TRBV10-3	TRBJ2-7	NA	TGTGCCAGCAGTTACGGCACAGGGGACTACGAGCAGTACTTC	CASSYGTGDYEQYF
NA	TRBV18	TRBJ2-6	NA	TGTGCCAGCTCACCAGGAGTAAGGGGCGCGGCTGGGGCCAACGTCCTGACTTTC	CASSPGVRGAAGANVLTF
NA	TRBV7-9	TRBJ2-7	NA	TGTGCCAGCAGCGAAAAAGCATACGAGCAGTACTTC	CASSEKAYEQYF
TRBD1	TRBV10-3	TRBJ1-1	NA	TGTGCCATCAGTTTTACAGGGGGCTTTTTCTTT	CAISFTGGFFF
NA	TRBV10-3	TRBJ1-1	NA	TGTGCCATCAGTGTAGTGCAAATGAACACTGAAGCTTTCTTT	CAISVVQMNTEAFF
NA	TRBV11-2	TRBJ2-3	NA	TGTGCCAGCAGCTTAGATCCCAGGTCCACAGATACGCAGTATTTT	CASSLDPRSTDTQYF
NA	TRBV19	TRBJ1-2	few	TGTGCCAGTCATGGTTTCGTGACGGGGGGCTACACCTTC	CASHGFVTGGYTF
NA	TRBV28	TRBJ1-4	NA	TGTGCCAGCAGCCGTGGGGGGGCGGCTAATGAAAAACTGTTTTTT	CASSRGGAANEKLFF